The clone carrying this TCR beta chain has a count of ten or more. Antigen: not known. The CDR3 contains 11 residues. Germline loops: CDR1 DFQATT, CDR2 SNEGSKA (reference sequence). V was cut by 7 bases and J by 6 bases, with 10 bases left in between. This table comes from immunoSEQ multiplex PCR, and its TCRdb copy is limited to in-frame clones, with some not included. The sample shows 95,000 to 150,000 clones, 80% to 90% of them seen only once. This sample stems from a study of T cell responses to AZD1222 COVID-19 vaccine. Findings and limits, study-wide: Researchers took repertoire samples only after the peak T cell response had come. Possibly, clonal diversity was underestimated; donors were largely white British and included more females. Baseline serology detected seropositivity in only six or seven AZD1222 recipients. The study found Spike-specific TCR breadth and depth rose after two AZD1222 doses.

V and J are TRBV20-1 and TRBJ2-1, with TRBD2 as a possible D gene (7 bases). The clonotype comes from an adult in good health. The material sequenced was peripheral blood, taken on day 0 of AZD1222 vaccination. The DNA of the CDR3 is TGCAGTGTAGGGGGGGGCAATGAGCAGTTCTTC. Translating gives CSVGGGNEQFF.